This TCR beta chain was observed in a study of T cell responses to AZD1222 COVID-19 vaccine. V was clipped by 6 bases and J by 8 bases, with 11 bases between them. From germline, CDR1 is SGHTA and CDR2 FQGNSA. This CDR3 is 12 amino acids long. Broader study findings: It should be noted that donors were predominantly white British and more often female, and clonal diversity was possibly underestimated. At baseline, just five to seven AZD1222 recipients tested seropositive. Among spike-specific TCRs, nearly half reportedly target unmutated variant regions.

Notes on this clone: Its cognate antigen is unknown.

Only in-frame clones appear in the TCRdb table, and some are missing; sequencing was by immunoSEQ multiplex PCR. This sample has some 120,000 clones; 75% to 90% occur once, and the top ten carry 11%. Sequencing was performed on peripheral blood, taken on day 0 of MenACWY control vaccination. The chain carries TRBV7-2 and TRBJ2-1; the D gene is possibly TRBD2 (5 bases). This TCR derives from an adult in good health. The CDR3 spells CASRLGIDEQFF. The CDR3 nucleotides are TGTGCCAGCAGACTAGGGATCGATGAGCAGTTCTTC.